The 13 T cell receptor beta chains given below trace back to one sample, sequenced in a study of early T cells in non-severe SARS-CoV-2 infection. TCRdb re-derived calls from the 5' RACE reads in MiXCR, one entry per CDR3 protein. The repertoire has 40,000 or so distinct CDR3 sequences, about 5.5% of them found once; the top ten carry roughly 4.4%. The sequencing used whole blood, collected at baseline. The origin of the receptors is an adult who was a healthcare worker with PCR-confirmed SARS-CoV-2 infection or an uninfected control (not recorded which).

Ten or more counts support this clonotype. The chain links TRBV7-2 to TRBJ2-1; D might be TRBD2 (6 bases). Germline CDR1 SGHTA, CDR2 FQGNSA. The CDR3 sequence is 16 residues long. Trimming left V 4 bases short and J 7 bases short, with 20 bases between. DNA of the CDR3: TGTGCCAGCAGCTCCCGGCCGGGAGTTAACGTAAATGAGCAGTTCTTC. Residues: CASSSRPGVNVNEQFF.

The chain carries TRBV11-2 and TRBJ1-1; a weak D match, TRBD1 (6 bases). The CDR3 is 16 amino acids. The V and J ends lost 5 bases and 6 bases respectively, with 22 bases between them. Germline CDR1 SGHAT, CDR2 FQNNGV. The CDR3 DNA sequence: TGTGCCAGCAGCCCCTCTTTCTCAGGGGTATCGGCTGAAGCTTTCTTT. Residues: CASSPSFSGVSAEAFF. Full variable domain (remainder filled in from reference TRBV11-2 and TRBJ1-1): EAGVAQSPRYKIIEKRQSVAFWCNPISGHATLYWYQQILGQGPKLLIQFQNNGVVDDSQLPKDRFSAERLKGVDSTLKIQPAKLEDSAVYLCASSPSFSGVSAEAFFGQGTRLTVV.

This clonotype was detected many times. The chain combines TRBV30 with TRBJ1-2, with a possible D match to TRBD1 (6 bases). Trimming cost V 0 bases and J 6 bases, with 23 bases left between them. The V gene's germline CDR1 is GTSNPN and CDR2 SVGIG (reference sequence). CDR3 length: 17 residues. In DNA form, the CDR3 reads TGTGCCTGGAGTGTGAGGGGGGCGGCAGCCCTTCGAAATGGCTACACCTTC. Translated: CAWSVRGAAALRNGYTF.

This clonotype was detected many times. The chain employs TRBV7-3 and TRBJ2-3; D might be TRBD1 or TRBD2, each matching 5 bases. This CDR3 comprises 14 residues. Trimming left V 0 bases short and J 4 bases short, with 8 bases between. CDR1 and CDR2 (germline): SGHTA, FQGTGA. The CDR3 coding sequence is TGTGCCAGCAGCTTAACGGGGGTCCCAGATACGCAGTATTTT. It yields the protein CASSLTGVPDTQYF.

This clonotype was seen repeatedly, ten times or more. The chain has TRBV7-8 and TRBJ2-1; D is unresolved. From germline, CDR1 is SGHVS and CDR2 FQNEAQ. Trimming removed 4 bases from V and 5 bases from J, with 12 bases in between. This CDR3 is built from 14 residues. CDR3 sequence (DNA): TGTGCCAGCAGCTCCGGACCTCAAGACAATGAGCAGTTCTTC. As protein: CASSSGPQDNEQFF. The full variable domain, completed using reference TRBV7-8 and TRBJ2-1, is GAGVSQSPRYKVAKRGQDVALRCDPISGHVSLFWYQQALGQGPEFLTYFQNEAQLDKSGLPSDRFFAERPEGSVSTLKIQRTQQEDSAVYLCASSSGPQDNEQFFGPGTRLTVL.

This clonotype has at least ten counts. This rearrangement joins TRBV30 to TRBJ1-1; D not certain. This CDR3 is 15 amino acids long. V lost 0 bases and J 1 base, leaving 12 bases between the germline ends. Per the germline V gene, CDR1 is GTSNPN and CDR2 is SVGIG (reference sequence). The CDR3 DNA follows: TGTGCCTGGAGTGTACTGGTACGGAGGAACACTGAAGCTTTCTTT. Translated: CAWSVLVRRNTEAFF.

This clonotype was detected many times. The V and J genes are TRBV3-1 and TRBJ2-1; 8 positions match TRBD2. The CDR3 extends over 18 amino acids. After removal of 2 bases from V and 6 bases from J, the junction contained 15 bases not matched to a gene. Per the germline V gene, CDR1 is LGHDT and CDR2 is YNNKEL (reference sequence). The CDR3: CASSQPGRGGYLFNEQFF. The CDR3 coding sequence is TGTGCCAGCAGCCAACCTGGCCGGGGGGGCTACCTCTTCAATGAGCAGTTCTTC.

This chain connects TRBV10-2 to TRBJ1-1; the D is unclear. CDR1 and CDR2 from the germline V gene are WSHSY and SAAADI. The V gene lost 0 bases and the J gene lost 1 base, with 6 bases spanning the gap. The CDR3 consists of 14 residues. In DNA form, the CDR3 reads TGCGCCAGCAGTGAGTCTTGGCGGAACACTGAAGCTTTCTTT. Its translation: CASSESWRNTEAFF.

This clonotype was seen many times. The gene calls are TRBV19 and TRBJ1-5, with a tentative D call TRBD1 (6 bases). V shed 3 bases and J shed 2 bases, with 11 bases lying between them. Germline assignment: CDR1 LNHDA and CDR2 SQIVND (reference sequence). The CDR3 has 15 amino acids. The CDR3 region is CASSMYRAGNQPQHF. CDR3 nucleotide sequence: TGTGCCAGTAGTATGTACAGGGCGGGCAATCAGCCCCAGCATTTT.

The chain carries TRBV4-1 and TRBJ1-6; D ambiguous. Trimming cost V 0 bases and J 5 bases, with 5 bases left between them. The CDR3 spans 14 residues. CDR1 is MGHRA, CDR2 YSYEKL, per germline. The CDR3, as DNA: TGCGCCAGCAGCCAAGATACCGATAATTCACCCCTCCACTTT. Protein product: CASSQDTDNSPLHF.

At least ten counts were recorded for this clonotype. The CDR3 reads CASSSNRDTQYF. CDR3 bases: TGCGCCAGCAGCTCCAACAGGGATACGCAGTATTTT. This chain connects TRBV5-1 to TRBJ2-3, with D possibly TRBD1 on 5 matching bases. From germline, CDR1 is SGHRS and CDR2 YFSETQ. Trimming took 3 bases from V and 6 from J, leaving 8 bases between them. There are 12 residues in the CDR3.

This clonotype appeared many times. The J gene is TRBJ2-7, the V gene TRBV21-1; the D call of TRBD1 is as the table states it, not checked on the DNA. TRBV21-1 is a pseudogene segment. The length of the CDR3 is 10 residues. In nucleotides, the CDR3 is TGTGCCAGCGCAAGGGGAGAGCAGTACTTC. It encodes CASARGEQYF.

The table lists this clonotype with a few counts. The chain uses TRBV7-9 and TRBJ2-3; no reliable D call. CDR3 length equals 13 residues. V was trimmed by 4 bases and J by 4 bases, leaving 9 bases between them. The germline CDR1 and CDR2 sequences are SEHNR and FQNEAQ (reference sequence). The CDR3 spells CASSSPTPDTQYF. For the CDR3, the DNA is TGTGCCAGCAGCTCCCCGACCCCAGATACGCAGTATTTT.